This paragraph reports one T cell receptor beta chain. Clones were read by immunoSEQ multiplex PCR, and TCRdb kept only the in-frame ones, dropping some. The repertoire holds about 380,000 clones, with around 95% as singletons. The data derive from a study of shared T cell receptors in the human thymus. V lost 5 bases to trimming and J lost 8 bases; unmatched junction nucleotides: 24. This CDR3 is 19 amino acids long. Germline loops: CDR1 SGHTA, CDR2 FQGNSA. The receptor comes from a human donor. Material for sequencing was thymocytes. V gene TRBV7-2 combines with J gene TRBJ2-1, with 7 bases fitting TRBD2. The CDR3 loop reads CASSMSPYPSLADLDEQFF. As DNA, the CDR3 is TGTGCCAGCAGCATGTCCCCCTATCCGTCTCTAGCGGACCTCGATGAGCAGTTCTTC.